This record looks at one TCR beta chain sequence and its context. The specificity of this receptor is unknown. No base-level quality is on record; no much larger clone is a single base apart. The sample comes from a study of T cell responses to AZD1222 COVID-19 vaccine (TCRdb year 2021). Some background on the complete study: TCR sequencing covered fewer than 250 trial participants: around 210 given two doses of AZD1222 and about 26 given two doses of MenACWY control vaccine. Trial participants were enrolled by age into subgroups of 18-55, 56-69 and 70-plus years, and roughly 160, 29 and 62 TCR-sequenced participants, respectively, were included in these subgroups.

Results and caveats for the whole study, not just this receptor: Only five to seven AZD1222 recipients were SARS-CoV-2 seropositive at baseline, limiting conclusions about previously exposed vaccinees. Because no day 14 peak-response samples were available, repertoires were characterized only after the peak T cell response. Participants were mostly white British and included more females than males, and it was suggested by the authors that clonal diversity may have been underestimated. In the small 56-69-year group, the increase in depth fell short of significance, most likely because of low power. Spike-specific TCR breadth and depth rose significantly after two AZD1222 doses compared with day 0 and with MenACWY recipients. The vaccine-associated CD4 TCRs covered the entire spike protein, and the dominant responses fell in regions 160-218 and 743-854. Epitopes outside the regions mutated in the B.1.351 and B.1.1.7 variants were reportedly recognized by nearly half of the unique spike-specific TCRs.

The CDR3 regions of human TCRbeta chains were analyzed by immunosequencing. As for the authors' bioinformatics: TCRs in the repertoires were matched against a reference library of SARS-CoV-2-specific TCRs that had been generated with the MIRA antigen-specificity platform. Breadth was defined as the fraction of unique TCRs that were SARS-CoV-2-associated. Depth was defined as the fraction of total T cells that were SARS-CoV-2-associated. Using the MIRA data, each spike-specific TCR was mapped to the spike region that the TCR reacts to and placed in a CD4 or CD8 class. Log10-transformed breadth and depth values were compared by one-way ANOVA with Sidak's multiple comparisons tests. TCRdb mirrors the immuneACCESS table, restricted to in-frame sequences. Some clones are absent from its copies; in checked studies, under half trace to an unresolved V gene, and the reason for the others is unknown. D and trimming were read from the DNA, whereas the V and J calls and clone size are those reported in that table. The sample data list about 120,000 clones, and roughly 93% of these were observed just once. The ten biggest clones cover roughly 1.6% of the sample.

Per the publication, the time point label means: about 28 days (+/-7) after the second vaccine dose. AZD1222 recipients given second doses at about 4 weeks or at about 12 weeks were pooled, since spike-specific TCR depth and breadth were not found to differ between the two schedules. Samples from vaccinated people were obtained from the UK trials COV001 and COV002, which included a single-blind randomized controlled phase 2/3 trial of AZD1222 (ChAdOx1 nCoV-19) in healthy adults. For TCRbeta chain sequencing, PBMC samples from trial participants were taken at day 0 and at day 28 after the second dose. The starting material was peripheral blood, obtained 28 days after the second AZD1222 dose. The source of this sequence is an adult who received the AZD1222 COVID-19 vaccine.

Read as DNA, the sequence is TGTGCCAGCAGGTCCGGGGGGTACAATCAGCCCCAGCATTTT. It specifies CASRSGGYNQPQHF. The receptor chain draws on TRBV6-5 and TRBJ1-5; the best D guess is TRBD1, with 5 bases matching. From the germline V gene, CDR1 is MNHEY and CDR2 is SVGAGI. V loses 6 bases of germline sequence and J loses 3 bases, and the interval between the two ends is 12 bases. CDR3 length: 14 amino acids, cysteine to phenylalanine. Of all the DNA, just the CDR3 is kept, 42 bases in frame from base 1.